This TCR beta chain came from a study of blood T cells in healthy people across ages. The CDR3 length is 12 residues. V lost 6 bases to trimming and J lost 13 bases; unmatched junction nucleotides: 9. A second about 6 to 12 cycle PCR used barcoded and J-beta primers. TCRdb itself ran the 5' RACE reads through MiXCR, one entry per CDR3 protein. Altogether over 1,200,000 distinct CDR3 sequences are present, approximately 59% being singletons, with the ten largest covering roughly 7%. This clonotype appeared a few times. The V and J genes are TRBV12-3 or TRBV12-4 and TRBJ2-5; 9 nucleotides match TRBD1. Sequenced material: blood. The TCR was taken from a man between 18 and 29 years old in good health. The CDR3 DNA is TGTGCCAGCAGGACCGGGACAGGGAAATGGTACTTC. Protein product: CASRTGTGKWYF.